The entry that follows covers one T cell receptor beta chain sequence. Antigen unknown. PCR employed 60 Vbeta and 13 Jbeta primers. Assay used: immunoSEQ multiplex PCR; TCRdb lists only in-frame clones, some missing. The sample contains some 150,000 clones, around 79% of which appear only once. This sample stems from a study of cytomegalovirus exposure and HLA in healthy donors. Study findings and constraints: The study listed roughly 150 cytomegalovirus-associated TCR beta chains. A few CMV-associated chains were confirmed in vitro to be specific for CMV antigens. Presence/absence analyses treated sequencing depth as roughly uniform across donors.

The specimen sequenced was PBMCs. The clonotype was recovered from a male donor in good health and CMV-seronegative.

The CDR3 bases are TGTGCCTGGAGTCCTGGAGGTTTTGGTGAAAAACTGTTTTTT. This gives the protein CAWSPGGFGEKLFF. The chain carries TRBV30 and TRBJ1-4; D is unclear. Germline V gene lookup returns CDR1 GTSNPN and CDR2 SVGIG (reference sequence). CDR3 length equals 14 residues. Trimming left V 2 bases short and J 7 bases short, with 14 bases between.